This T cell receptor (beta chain) was identified during a study of T cells in Graves' hyperthyroidism and ophthalmopathy. Using RNA transcripts as the source, TCR beta CDR3 regions were amplified. Primed by the HTBI set, a first-round RT-PCR was run on the TCR CDR3. TCRdb analysed the multiplex PCR reads with MiXCR anew, one entry per CDR3 protein. The sample shows hundreds of thousands of distinct CDR3 sequences, roughly 14% of them seen only once. Ophthalmopathy patients had Clinical Activity Score at least 3, NOSPECS grade at least 4, duration under 3 months. PBMCs were collected from an approximately 10 ml volume of fresh peripheral blood. Specimen: blood. This TCR was recovered from a woman in her 40s with Graves' ophthalmopathy.

For the CDR3, the DNA is TGTGCCAGCAGTTTCAGTCCGGGACAGGGGGCAGGGAACATTCAGTACTTC. It specifies CASSFSPGQGAGNIQYF. The chain has TRBV28 and TRBJ2-4; 12 bases agree with TRBD1. The CDR3 spans 17 residues. CDR1 and CDR2 (germline): MDHEN, SYDVKM. V shed 3 bases and J 7 bases; nucleotides not matched to a gene: 10.